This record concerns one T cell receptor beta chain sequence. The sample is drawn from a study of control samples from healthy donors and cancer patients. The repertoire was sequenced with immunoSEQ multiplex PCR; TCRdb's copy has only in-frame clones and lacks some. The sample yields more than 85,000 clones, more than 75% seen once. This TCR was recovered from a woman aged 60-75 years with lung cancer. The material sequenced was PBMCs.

CDR3 residues: CASSRGERVYRQNTEAFF. The CDR3 DNA sequence: TGCGCCAGCAGCCGAGGAGAAAGGGTGTACAGGCAGAACACTGAAGCTTTCTTT. This rearrangement joins TRBV4-1 to TRBJ1-1; D might be TRBD1 (5 bases). The CDR3 is made up of 18 amino acids. Germline V gene lookup returns CDR1 MGHRA and CDR2 YSYEKL. Trimming removed 4 bases at V and 1 base at J, with 22 bases between.